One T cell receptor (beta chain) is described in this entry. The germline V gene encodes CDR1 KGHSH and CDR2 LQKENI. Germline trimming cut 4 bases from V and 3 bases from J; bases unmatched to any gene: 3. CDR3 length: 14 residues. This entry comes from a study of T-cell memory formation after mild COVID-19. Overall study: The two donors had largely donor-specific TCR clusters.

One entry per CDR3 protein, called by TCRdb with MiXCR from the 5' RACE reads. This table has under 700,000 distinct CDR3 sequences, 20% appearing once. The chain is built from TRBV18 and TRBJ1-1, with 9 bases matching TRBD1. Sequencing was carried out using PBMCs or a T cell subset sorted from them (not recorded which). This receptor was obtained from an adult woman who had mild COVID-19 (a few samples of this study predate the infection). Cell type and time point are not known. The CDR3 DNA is TGTGCCAGCTCACAGAACAGGGGGCACACTGAAGCTTTCTTT. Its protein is CASSQNRGHTEAFF.